This T cell receptor (beta chain) was profiled in a study of T-cell reconstitution after alpha-beta-depleted transplantation in children. Germline V gives CDR1 DFQATT, CDR2 SNEGSKA (reference sequence). The CDR3 sequence is 13 residues long. The V end lost 5 bases, the J end lost 0 bases, and 10 bases lay between the germline ends. Preparing the TCRbeta library involved the use of unique molecular identifiers. TCRdb independently ran MiXCR on the PCR reads; one entry per CDR3 protein. Found here are some 200,000 distinct CDR3 sequences, 9.7% of them singletons; the top ten hold approximately 4.7%. The V and J genes are TRBV20-1 and TRBJ1-2; D gene unclear. This receptor was taken from a human donor who donated a stem cell graft to a child with SCID. The sequencing used PBMCs from the stem cell graft donor, collected from the stem cell graft. CDR3 in amino acids: CSAPVGSNYGYTF. In DNA, the CDR3 is TGCAGTGCTCCGGTGGGATCTAACTATGGCTACACCTTC.